This T cell receptor beta chain was recovered during a study of cytomegalovirus exposure and HLA in healthy donors (dated by TCRdb to the late 2010s). Turning to the overall study: An earlier analysis of about 560 of the donors reported approximately 300 Gb of sequence data and some 110 million unique TCR beta sequences obtained from some 200 million T cells. Roughly 300 gigabases of sequencing data and 70 million to 100 million unique TCR sequences made up an early release that covered approximately 650 HLA-typed donors. The genetic ancestry cluster associated with self-reported Caucasian donors included roughly four fifths of the 300 to 450 genotyped donors. The study was designed to test whether signatures of past pathogen exposure could be identified by cataloging public T cell receptors. The study used immunosequencing to profile the T cell repertoires of several hundred subjects and linked those repertoires to cytomegalovirus serostatus. Besides the first cohort of around 670 subjects, a separate validation cohort made up of 90 to 150 different subjects was used. High-throughput TCR immunosequencing, statistical association of individual TCRs with disease status, and machine learning were combined to predict cytomegalovirus infection status. To study patterns of TCR occurrence, a later analysis re-analyzed previously published TCR beta repertoires from several hundred donors and added high-resolution HLA genotyping. In the later analysis, no new phenotypic data were used to find candidate immune exposures; instead, reliance was placed on TCR beta sequences and their occurrence across donors. An earlier analysis of fewer than 750 of the donors used high-throughput TCR beta sequencing to judge whether each TCR beta V gene segment behaved as functional or pseudogenic. Donor age, sex, ethnicity and CMV serostatus were compiled alongside the repertoire data. Genome-wide SNP genotypes for about 65% of the roughly 670 donors were used in a later genetic analysis, which treated that subset as a discovery cohort. All discovery cohort repertoires had been generated using a single sequencing platform. HLA typing covered class I and class II loci at four-digit resolution. Typing coverage varied by locus: roughly 629-640 donors for A, B, C, DRB1 and DQB1; around 560 for DQA1; more than 600 for DPA1; around 490 for DPB1. Roughly five DR-DQ haplotypes were handled as single units for association and clustering because linkage in the cohort was strong. On average, roughly 240,000 unique TCR beta nucleotide sequences were sequenced per donor among 398 genotyped donors of the cohort, with roughly 18% of those sequences being non-productive. What the study reported, not specific to this receptor: In a later analysis, TCR association rates were found to vary across HLA loci, with the most associated TCRs seen for DRB1 alleles and the fewest for HLA-C alleles. Because some donors lacked HLA typing at each locus, the association tests relied only on the typed subset. Broadly in line with IMGT annotations, most TCR beta V segments showed up in productive rearrangements about 87% or about 30% of the time in an earlier analysis of several hundred of the donors. Because the 87-base-pair reads could not distinguish some IMGT-functional V segments, including TRBV6-2 and TRBV6-3, those segments were excluded. Linkage disequilibrium might explain the correlated functional status among segregating V segments, but an unknown experimental factor could not be ruled out. CMV serostatus was the only immune exposure information available for the cohort. A group of highly shared sequence variants was considered likely to be a technical artifact of the sequencing pipeline. A later genetic analysis reported fewer N-insertions in productive TCRs among donors in an Asian-associated ancestry cluster than the approximately 670-donor mean. Several of the top co-occurrence clusters appeared to be linked to parvovirus B19, influenza, CMV and Epstein-Barr virus, according to a later analysis. A later analysis found that most CMV-associated TCR beta chains appeared HLA-restricted, with HLA associations seemingly driven largely by CMV exposure. Sequencing depth was assumed to be roughly uniform across donors in the presence/absence analyses, though that assumption may not hold. Strong co-occurrence of HLA alleles, especially DR and DQ, made assigning TCR associations to individual alleles difficult. Most TCR sequences were seen in very few donors, while some public TCRs were found in many individuals. Seventeen rarely observed V segments, including chromosome 9 orphons, were excluded from the earlier analysis of approximately 500 of the donors because counts were too low. A further reported finding was that TCR beta sequences accurately predicted the HLA-A and HLA-B alleles for most subjects in the first cohort. A later genetic analysis associated a missense DCLRE1C variant with V-gene and J-gene trimming of TCR beta chains, and an independent cohort replicated the association. The study listed approximately 160 TCR beta chains as associated with cytomegalovirus. In this cohort, only TCR beta chains were sequenced, and detectable features were limited by the absence of alpha or paired-chain data. A later analysis associated 15,000 to 20,000 TCR beta sequences with specific HLA alleles at a false discovery rate of 0.05. The authors suggested that the approach could potentially be generalized to other disease states and immunological phenotypes. Cytomegalovirus status was reported to be diagnosed by the classifier with high specificity and sensitivity in both the original and validation cohorts. In vitro tests confirmed that a few of the cytomegalovirus-associated TCR beta chains recognize cytomegalovirus antigens. A later analysis found that HLA-associated TCR beta chains were more clonally expanded and had lower generation probabilities than equally common non-associated chains.

As for this clone: Its cognate antigen has yet to be identified. No quality values exist for individual bases; no much larger clone is one base distant.

Its CDR3 holds 15 amino acids, cysteine through phenylalanine. The retained sequence is limited to the CDR3, 45 bases, with the frame set at the first base. The germline V gene gives CDR1 as MNHEY and CDR2 as SVGAGI. Trimming leaves V shorter by 5 bases and J shorter by 4 bases, with the junction holding 10 bases beyond the gene matches. The cohort was made up of hundreds of healthy bone marrow donors. Cohort members were all nominally healthy when sampled, although unrecorded immune exposures were likely present. The donor tested CMV seropositive and was one of the 289 seropositive cohort members. A peripheral blood sample was collected from each donor, and TCR beta sequencing was performed on peripheral blood mononuclear cells. Genomic DNA was extracted from the blood cell samples with the Qiagen DNeasy Blood Extraction Kit. The method behind the library was the immunoSEQ multiplex PCR assay. For the multiplex PCR, a mixture combining 60 forward primers for TCR Vbeta segments and 13 reverse primers for TCR Jbeta segments was used. Amplification of the CDR3 region of rearranged TCR beta genes was performed with a multiplex PCR assay on genomic DNA. The amplified TCR beta libraries were sequenced on the Illumina HiSeq System as 87-base-pair reads. On the authors' methods: A later analysis tallied about 77 million unique TCR beta chains across the approximately 670 repertoires, and some 10 million of those chains were shared by two or more donors. To remove PCR and sequencing errors, raw reads were error-corrected and collapsed into unique sequences using a nearest-neighbor algorithm that merged closely related sequences. To assign V, D and J gene segments, CDR3 sequences were aligned to IMGT reference sequences. Each retained sequence needed at least a six-nucleotide match to both a V gene segment and a J gene segment. A rearrangement was called productive if the CDR3 had no stop codons and remained in frame with V and J, and every other rearrangement was called non-productive. Following IMGT convention, CDR3 was defined as the stretch from the second conserved V-encoded cysteine to the conserved J-encoded phenylalanine. Sequences without an unambiguous match to a single V gene segment were excluded from the earlier analysis of about 600 of the donors. In an earlier analysis of approximately 560 of the donors, a V segment was called functional when productive rearrangements were above 56.7%, and segregating when the standard deviation between donors exceeded 5%. A statistical classification framework was built for diagnosing cytomegalovirus status from the catalog of TCR beta chain sequences. V and J gene assignment, in a later analysis, came from comparing TCR nucleotide sequences with IMGT/GENE-DB human TR gene sequences. In a later analysis, CDR3 sequences and most-parsimonious VDJ recombination scenarios were assigned using the TCRdist pipeline. In a later analysis, every TCR beta chain was defined by the combination of its CDR3 amino acid sequence and its V-gene family, and reads without a unique V-gene family were dropped. A later analysis removed 450 to 600 highly shared, low-generation-probability nucleotide sequences to deal with suspected cross-contamination and a sequencing artifact. In a later analysis, a clonal expansion index for each public chain was calculated from normalized within-repertoire ranks of inferred template counts. Generation probabilities in a later analysis came from a VDJ recombination model fitted to out-of-frame rearrangements, and those results were checked against IGoR. In a later analysis, TCR-TCR, TCR-HLA and TCR-CMV co-occurrence was scored with hypergeometric tests, and a repertoire-size bias correction was applied to TCR pairs. In a later analysis, false discovery rates were estimated by permuting HLA or CMV assignments 20 times. In a later analysis, co-occurring TCRs were grouped using DBSCAN, and TCRdist sequence similarity was added for clustering within HLA-allele-positive subsets. Repertoires with fewer than 30,000 or more than 120,000 public chains, plus five repertoires with anomalous nucleotide sharing, were excluded from co-occurrence clustering. In TCRdb, the immuneACCESS table is reduced to in-frame sequences with V and J assigned. These tables do not hold every clone; where another copy was compared, an unresolved V gene accounts for under half, and the others remain unexplained. Clone size and V and J calls were adopted from that table, with D and trimming inferred from the DNA. The sample includes roughly 140,000 clones, with roughly four fifths observed a single time. The ten largest clones capture less than 3.5% of the sample.

The sequencing input was PBMCs. The source is a man in his forties or fifties in good health and CMV-seropositive. The chain couples TRBV6-5 to TRBJ1-1; the junction holds 7 bases that match TRBD1. Here the CDR3 is given as CASSIVTGVGTEAFF. The nucleotide sequence reads TGTGCCAGCAGTATAGTCACAGGGGTTGGCACTGAAGCTTTCTTT.